This T cell receptor beta chain was captured by sequencing in a study of shared clonotypes between healthy human individuals. In this sample, this clone turned up once. This CDR3 spans 15 amino acids. Germline V gene lookup returns CDR1 SGHNT and CDR2 YYREEE (reference sequence). V was pared by 0 bases and J by 0 bases, with 8 bases between. Data came from immunoSEQ multiplex PCR; TCRdb stores just in-frame clones and leaves some out. Of 1,500,000 or so clones listed, roughly 97% were seen once; the top ten hold about 1%. The donors, all of them Caucasian adults, lived in Nashville, Tennessee. The material sequenced was naive CD4+ T cells sorted from blood. Subset described: CD45RA+ positively selected. The chain combines TRBV5-4 with TRBJ2-3, with a possible D match to TRBD2 (5 bases). This clonotype was sampled from a man younger than 45 in good health. The CDR3 spells CASSLVGASTDTQYF. In DNA, the CDR3 is TGTGCCAGCAGCTTGGTGGGAGCTAGCACAGATACGCAGTATTTT.